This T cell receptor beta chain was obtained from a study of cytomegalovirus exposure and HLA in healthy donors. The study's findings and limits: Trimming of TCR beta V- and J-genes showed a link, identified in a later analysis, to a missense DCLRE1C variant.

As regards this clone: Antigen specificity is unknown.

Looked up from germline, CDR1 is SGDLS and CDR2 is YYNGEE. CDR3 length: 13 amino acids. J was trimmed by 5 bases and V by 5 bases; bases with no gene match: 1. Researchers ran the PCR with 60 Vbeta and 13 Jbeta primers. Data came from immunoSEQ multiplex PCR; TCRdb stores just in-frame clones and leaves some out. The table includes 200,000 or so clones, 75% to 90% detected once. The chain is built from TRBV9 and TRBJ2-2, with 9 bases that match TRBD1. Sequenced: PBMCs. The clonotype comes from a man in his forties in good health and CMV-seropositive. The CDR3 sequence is CASRTGGTGELFF. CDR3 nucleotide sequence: TGTGCCAGCAGGACAGGGGGGACCGGGGAGCTGTTTTTT.